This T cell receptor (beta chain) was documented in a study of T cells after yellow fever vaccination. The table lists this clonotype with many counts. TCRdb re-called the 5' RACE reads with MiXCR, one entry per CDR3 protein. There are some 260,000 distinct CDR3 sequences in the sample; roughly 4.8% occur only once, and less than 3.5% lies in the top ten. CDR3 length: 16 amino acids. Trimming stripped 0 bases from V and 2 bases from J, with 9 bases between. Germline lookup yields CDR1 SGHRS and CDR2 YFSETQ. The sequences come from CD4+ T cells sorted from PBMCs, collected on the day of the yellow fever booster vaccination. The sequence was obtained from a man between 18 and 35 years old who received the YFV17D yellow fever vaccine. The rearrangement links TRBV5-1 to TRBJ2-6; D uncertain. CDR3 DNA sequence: TGCGCCAGCAGCTTGGAGGTCGTGCCTGGGGCCAACGTCCTGACTTTC. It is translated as CASSLEVVPGANVLTF.